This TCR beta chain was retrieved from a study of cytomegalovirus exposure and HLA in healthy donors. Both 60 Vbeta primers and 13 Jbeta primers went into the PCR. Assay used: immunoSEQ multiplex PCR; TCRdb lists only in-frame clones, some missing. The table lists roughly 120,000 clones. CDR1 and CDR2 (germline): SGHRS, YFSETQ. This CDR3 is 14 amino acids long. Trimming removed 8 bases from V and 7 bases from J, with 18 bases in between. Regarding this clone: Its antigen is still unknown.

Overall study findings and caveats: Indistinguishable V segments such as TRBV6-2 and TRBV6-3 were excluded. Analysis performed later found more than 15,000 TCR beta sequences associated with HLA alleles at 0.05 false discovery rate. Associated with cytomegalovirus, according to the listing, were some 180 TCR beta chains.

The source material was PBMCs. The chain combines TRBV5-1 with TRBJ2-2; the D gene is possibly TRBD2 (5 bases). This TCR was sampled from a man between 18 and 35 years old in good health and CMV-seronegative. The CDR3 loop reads CASNLLLDVGELFF. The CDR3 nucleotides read TGCGCCAGTAACCTTCTACTAGACGTCGGGGAGCTGTTTTTT. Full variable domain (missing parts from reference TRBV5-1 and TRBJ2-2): KAGVTQTPRYLIKTRGQQVTLSCSPISGHRSVSWYQQTPGQGLQFLFEYFSETQRNKGNFPGRFSGRQFSNSRSEMNVSTLELGDSALYLCASNLLLDVGELFFGEGSRLTVL.